This section outlines one TCR beta chain sequence together with its context. Its antigen remains unknown. The germline CDR1 and CDR2 sequences are LNHDA and SQIVND (reference sequence). The J segment lost 3 bases and the V segment lost 5 bases, leaving 7 bases of the junction unmatched. This CDR3 spans 14 amino acids. Profiling relied on immunoSEQ multiplex PCR, and the TCRdb table lists in-frame clones only, not all of them. The sample has over 20,000 clones, approximately 81% seen once; the top ten hold about 0.35%. This sample is part of a study of STAT5B mutations in CD4+ large granular lymphocyte leukemia. General study results and limits: Compared with healthy controls (2/35), patient top clones favored TRBV06 (8/27). Patient CD4-sorted repertoires stayed more clonal than healthy ones after leukemic-clone removal.

The source material was CD4+ T cells from blood buffy coats. This TCR derives from a human donor in good health. The V and J genes are TRBV19 and TRBJ2-7, with 7 bases matching TRBD1. CDR3 protein: CASSETGLLYEQYF. As DNA, the CDR3 is TGTGCCAGTAGTGAGACAGGGCTCCTCTACGAGCAGTACTTC.